This T cell receptor (beta chain) came from a study of shared clonotypes between healthy human individuals. CDR1 and CDR2 (germline): SGHNT, YYREEE (reference sequence). There are 13 residues in the CDR3. The V and J ends lost 3 bases and 7 bases respectively, with 13 bases between them. General observations from the study: Measured sharing among donors was expected to vary with sequencing depth.

Clones were sequenced by immunoSEQ multiplex PCR, and TCRdb holds only the in-frame ones, with some missing. The table records about 980,000 clones, around 80% of them present only once. Regarding this clone: Its antigen is undetermined.

The TCR was taken from a man between 18 and 35 years old in good health. Input material: memory CD4+ T cells sorted from blood. Subset described: CD45RA-negative fraction. The V call is TRBV5-4, the J call TRBJ1-2; D gene unclear. DNA of the CDR3: TGTGCCAGCAGCTACTCCAGCGAACTTGGCTACACCTTC. Residues: CASSYSSELGYTF.